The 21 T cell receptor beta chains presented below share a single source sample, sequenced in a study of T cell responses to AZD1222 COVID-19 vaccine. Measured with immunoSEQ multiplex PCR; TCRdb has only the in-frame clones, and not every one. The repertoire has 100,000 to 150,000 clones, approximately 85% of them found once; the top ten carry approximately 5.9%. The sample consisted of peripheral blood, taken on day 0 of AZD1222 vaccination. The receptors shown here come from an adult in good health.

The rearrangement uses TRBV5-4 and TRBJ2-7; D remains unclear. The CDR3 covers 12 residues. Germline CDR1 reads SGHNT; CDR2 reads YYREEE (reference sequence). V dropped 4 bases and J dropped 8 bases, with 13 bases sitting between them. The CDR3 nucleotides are TGTGCCAGCAGCGGAGACAAGACCCAGCAGTACTTC. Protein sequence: CASSGDKTQQYF. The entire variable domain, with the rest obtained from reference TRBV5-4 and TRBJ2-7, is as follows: ETGVTQSPTHLIKTRGQQVTLRCSSQSGHNTVSWYQQALGQGPQFIFQYYREEENGRGNFPPRFSGLQFPNYSSELNVNALELDDSALYLCASSGDKTQQYFGPGTRLTVT.

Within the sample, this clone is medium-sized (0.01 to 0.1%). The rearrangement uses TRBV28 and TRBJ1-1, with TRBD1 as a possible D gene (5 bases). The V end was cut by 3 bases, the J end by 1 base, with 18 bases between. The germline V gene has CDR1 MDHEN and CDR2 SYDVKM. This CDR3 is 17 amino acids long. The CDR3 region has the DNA TGTGCCAGCAGTTTGTGGGGCTTCCGGGGTGAGAACACTGAAGCTTTCTTT. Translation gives CASSLWGFRGENTEAFF.

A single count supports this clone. The CDR3 spells CASRSRHLSSYEQYF. The CDR3 bases are TGTGCCAGCAGATCACGACATCTATCCTCCTACGAGCAGTACTTC. The chain couples TRBV28 to TRBJ2-7; no reliable D call. Germline lookup yields CDR1 MDHEN and CDR2 SYDVKM. This CDR3 is 15 amino acids long. Trimming took 6 bases from V and 0 from J, leaving 15 bases between them.

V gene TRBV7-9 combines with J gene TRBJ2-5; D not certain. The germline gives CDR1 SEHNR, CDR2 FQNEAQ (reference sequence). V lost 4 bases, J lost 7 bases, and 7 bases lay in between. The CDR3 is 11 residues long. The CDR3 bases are TGTGCCAGCAGCTCGACCGTGACCCAGTACTTC. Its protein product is CASSSTVTQYF.

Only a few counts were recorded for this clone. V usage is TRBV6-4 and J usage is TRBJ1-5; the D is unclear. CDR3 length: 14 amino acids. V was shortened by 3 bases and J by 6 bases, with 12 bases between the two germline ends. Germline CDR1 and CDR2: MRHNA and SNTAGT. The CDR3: CASSEDFVGQPQHF. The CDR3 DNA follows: TGTGCCAGCAGTGAGGACTTTGTGGGTCAGCCCCAGCATTTT.

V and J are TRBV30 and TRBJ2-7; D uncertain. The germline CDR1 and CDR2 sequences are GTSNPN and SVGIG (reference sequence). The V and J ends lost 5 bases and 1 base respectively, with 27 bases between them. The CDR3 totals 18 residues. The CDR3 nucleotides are TGTGCCTGGGCCTCCGCGGAAAACTCCGGGCCCGTGTCCTACGAGCAGTACTTC. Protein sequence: CAWASAENSGPVSYEQYF.

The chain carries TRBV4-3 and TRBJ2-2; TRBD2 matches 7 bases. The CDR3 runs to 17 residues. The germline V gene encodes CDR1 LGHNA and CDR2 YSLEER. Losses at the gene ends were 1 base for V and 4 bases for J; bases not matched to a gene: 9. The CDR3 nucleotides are TGCGCCAGCAGCCAAGGCCTCACAGGCGGGGGCACCGGGGAGCTGTTTTTT. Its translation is CASSQGLTGGGTGELFF.

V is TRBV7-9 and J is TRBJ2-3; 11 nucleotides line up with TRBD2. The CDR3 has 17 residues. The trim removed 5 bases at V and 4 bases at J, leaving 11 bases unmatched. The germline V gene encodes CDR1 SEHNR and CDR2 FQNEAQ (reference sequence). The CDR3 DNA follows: TGTGCCAGCAGCGCAAGCAATAGCGGGGGGGGCGCAGATACGCAGTATTTT. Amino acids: CASSASNSGGGADTQYF.

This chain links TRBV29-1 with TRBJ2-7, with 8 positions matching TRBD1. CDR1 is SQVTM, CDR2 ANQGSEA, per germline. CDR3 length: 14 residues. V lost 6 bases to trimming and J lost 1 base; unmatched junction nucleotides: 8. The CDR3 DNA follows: TGCAGCGTAGCAAGGACAGGGCTTTCCTACGAGCAGTACTTC. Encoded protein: CSVARTGLSYEQYF.

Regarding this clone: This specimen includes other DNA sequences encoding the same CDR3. The CDR3 loop reads CASSEGSSNQPQHF. In DNA, the CDR3 is TGTGCCAGCAGTGAGGGATCTAGCAATCAGCCCCAGCATTTT. This chain links TRBV2 with TRBJ1-5; no clear D gene. This CDR3 has 14 residues. V was trimmed by 3 bases and J by 0 bases, leaving 6 bases between them. Germline V lookup: CDR1 SNHLY, CDR2 FYNNEI.

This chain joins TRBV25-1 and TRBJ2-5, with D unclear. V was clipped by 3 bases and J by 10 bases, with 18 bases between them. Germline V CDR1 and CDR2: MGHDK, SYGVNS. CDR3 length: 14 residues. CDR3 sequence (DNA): TGTGCCAGCAGTGAGCCCCTTCTGCGATGCGGCCAGTACTTC. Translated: CASSEPLLRCGQYF.

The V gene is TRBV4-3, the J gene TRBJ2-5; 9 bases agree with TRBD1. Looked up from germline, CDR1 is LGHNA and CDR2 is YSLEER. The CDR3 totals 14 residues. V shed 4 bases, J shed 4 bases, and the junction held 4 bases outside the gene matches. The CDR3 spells CASSPGQGGETQYF. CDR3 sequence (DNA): TGCGCCAGCAGCCCGGGACAGGGTGGAGAGACCCAGTACTTC.

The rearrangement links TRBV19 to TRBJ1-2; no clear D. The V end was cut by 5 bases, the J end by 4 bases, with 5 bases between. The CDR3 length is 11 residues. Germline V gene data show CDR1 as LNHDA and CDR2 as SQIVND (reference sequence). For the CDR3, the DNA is TGTGCCAGTAGTTCCTCCTATGGCTACACCTTC. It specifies CASSSSYGYTF.

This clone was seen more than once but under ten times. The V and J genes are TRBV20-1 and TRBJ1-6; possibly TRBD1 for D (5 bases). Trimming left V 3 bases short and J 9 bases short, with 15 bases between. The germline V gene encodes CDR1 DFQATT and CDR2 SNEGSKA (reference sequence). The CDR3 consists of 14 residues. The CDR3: CSASPGVGGSPLHF. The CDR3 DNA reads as TGCAGTGCTAGTCCGGGGGTTGGCGGTTCACCCCTCCACTTT.

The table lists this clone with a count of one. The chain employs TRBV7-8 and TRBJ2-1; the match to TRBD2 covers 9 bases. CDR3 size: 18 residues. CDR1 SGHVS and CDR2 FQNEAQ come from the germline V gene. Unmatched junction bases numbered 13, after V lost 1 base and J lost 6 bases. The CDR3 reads CASSLVLLTSGLGNEQFF. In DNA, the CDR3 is TGTGCCAGCAGCTTAGTCCTTTTGACTAGCGGATTGGGCAATGAGCAGTTCTTC.

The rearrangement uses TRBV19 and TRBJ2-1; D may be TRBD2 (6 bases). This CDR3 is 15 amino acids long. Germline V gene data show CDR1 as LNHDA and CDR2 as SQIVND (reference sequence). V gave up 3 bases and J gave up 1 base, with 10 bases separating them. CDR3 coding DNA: TGTGCCAGTAGTATGGGGGGTCGGTCCTACAATGAGCAGTTCTTC. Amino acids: CASSMGGRSYNEQFF.

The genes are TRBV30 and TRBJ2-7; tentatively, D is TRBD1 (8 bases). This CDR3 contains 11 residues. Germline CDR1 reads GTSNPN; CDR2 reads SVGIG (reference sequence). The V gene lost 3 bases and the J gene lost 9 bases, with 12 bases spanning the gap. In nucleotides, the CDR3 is TGTGCCTGGAGGGACAGGGAGGGGCAGTACTTC. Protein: CAWRDREGQYF.

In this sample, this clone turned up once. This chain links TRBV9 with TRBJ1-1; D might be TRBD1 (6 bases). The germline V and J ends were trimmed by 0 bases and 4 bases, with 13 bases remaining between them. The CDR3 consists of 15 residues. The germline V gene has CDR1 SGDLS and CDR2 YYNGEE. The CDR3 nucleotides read TGTGCCAGCAGCGTAGGGGCAGGGGATTTCACTGAAGCTTTCTTT. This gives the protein CASSVGAGDFTEAFF.

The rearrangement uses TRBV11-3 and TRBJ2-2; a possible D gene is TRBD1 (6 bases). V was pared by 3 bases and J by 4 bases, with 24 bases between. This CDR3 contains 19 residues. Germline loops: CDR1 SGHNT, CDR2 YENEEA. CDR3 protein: CASSFDPAKQGWVTGELFF. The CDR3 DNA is TGTGCCAGCAGCTTTGATCCCGCCAAACAGGGATGGGTCACCGGGGAGCTGTTTTTT.

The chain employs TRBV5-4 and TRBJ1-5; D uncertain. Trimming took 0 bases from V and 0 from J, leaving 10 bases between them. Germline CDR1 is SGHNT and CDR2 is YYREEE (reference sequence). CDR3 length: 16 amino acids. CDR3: CASSLGGRDSNQPQHF. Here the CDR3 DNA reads TGTGCCAGCAGCTTGGGCGGAAGGGATAGCAATCAGCCCCAGCATTTT.

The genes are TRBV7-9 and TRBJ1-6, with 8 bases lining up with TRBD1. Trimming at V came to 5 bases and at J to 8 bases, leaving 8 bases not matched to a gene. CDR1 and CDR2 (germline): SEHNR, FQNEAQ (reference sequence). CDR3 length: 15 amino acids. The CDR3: CASSTGQGVDSPLHF. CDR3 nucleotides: TGTGCCAGCAGCACAGGACAGGGCGTAGATTCACCCCTCCACTTT. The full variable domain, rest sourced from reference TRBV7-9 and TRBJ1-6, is DTGVSQNPRHKITKRGQNVTFRCDPISEHNRLYWYRQTLGQGPEFLTYFQNEAQLEKSRLLSDRFSAERPKGSFSTLEIQRTEQGDSAMYLCASSTGQGVDSPLHFGNGTRLTVT.